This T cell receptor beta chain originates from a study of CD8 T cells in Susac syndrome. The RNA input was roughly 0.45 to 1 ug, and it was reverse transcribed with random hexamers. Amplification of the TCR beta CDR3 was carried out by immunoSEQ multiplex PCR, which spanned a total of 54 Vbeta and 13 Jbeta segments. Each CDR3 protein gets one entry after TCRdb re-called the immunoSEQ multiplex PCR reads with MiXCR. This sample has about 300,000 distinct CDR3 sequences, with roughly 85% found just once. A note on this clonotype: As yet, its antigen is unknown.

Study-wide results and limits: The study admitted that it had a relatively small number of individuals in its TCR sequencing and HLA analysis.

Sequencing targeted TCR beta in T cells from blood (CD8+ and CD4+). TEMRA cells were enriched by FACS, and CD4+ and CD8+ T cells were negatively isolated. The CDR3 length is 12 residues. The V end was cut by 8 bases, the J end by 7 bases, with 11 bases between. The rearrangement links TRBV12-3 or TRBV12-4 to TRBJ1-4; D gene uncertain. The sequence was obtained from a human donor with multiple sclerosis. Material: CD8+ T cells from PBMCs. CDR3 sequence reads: CASQSGSEKLFF. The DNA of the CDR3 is TGTGCCAGCCAGTCCGGGTCTGAAAAACTGTTTTTT.